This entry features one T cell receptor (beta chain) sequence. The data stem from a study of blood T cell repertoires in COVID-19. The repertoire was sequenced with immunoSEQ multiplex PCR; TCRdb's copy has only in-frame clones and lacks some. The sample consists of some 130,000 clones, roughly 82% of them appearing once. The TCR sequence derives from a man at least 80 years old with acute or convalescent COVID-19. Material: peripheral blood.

CDR3 bases: TGCGCCAGCAGCTTACCGGGACAGGAGACCTCCGAGCAGTACTTC. Its protein product is CASSLPGQETSEQYF. V is TRBV5-1 and J is TRBJ2-7; 8 bases match TRBD1. The CDR3 extends over 15 amino acids. The junction had 10 bases not matched to a gene; V was cut back by 2 bases and J by 6 bases. Germline-derived CDR1 and CDR2 are SGHRS and YFSETQ.